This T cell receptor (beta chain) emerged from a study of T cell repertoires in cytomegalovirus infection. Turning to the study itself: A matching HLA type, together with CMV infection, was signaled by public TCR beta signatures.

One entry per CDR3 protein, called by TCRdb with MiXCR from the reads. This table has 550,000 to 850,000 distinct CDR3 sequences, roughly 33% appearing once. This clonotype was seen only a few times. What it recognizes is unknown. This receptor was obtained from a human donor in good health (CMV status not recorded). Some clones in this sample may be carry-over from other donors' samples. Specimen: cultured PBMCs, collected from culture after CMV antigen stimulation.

CDR3 amino acids: CASTPLGQGEGGYTF. The CDR3 coding sequence is TGTGCCAGTACCCCCCTGGGACAGGGGGAGGGCGGCTACACCTTC. This sequence joins TRBV19 and TRBJ1-2, with 11 bases identical to TRBD1. CDR1 and CDR2 (germline): LNHDA, SQIVND (reference sequence). With V trimmed by 7 bases and J by 8 bases, 12 bases remained unmatched. The CDR3 has 15 amino acids.